What follows are 13 T cell receptor beta chains derived from one specimen sequenced in a study of blood T cells in healthy people across ages. With a J-beta primer mix and a sample-barcoded 5' primer, a second PCR ran 7 to 11 cycles. TCRdb redid the calling of the 5' RACE reads with MiXCR, one entry per CDR3 protein. The sample has 1.5 million to 1.8 million distinct CDR3 sequences, roughly two fifths seen once. The sequenced material came from blood. The receptors were sampled from a woman aged 18-29 years in good health.

The V call is TRBV3-1, the J call TRBJ2-3, with D perhaps matching TRBD2 (6 bases). Germline lookup yields CDR1 LGHDT and CDR2 YNNKEL (reference sequence). V dropped 5 bases and J dropped 8 bases, with 14 bases sitting between them. The CDR3 runs to 13 residues. CDR3 loop: CASSVSGWGTQYF. CDR3 nucleotides: TGTGCCAGCAGCGTTAGCGGCTGGGGTACGCAGTATTTT.

The J gene is TRBJ2-1, the V gene TRBV29-1; 11 bases are shared with TRBD2. Germline CDR1 reads SQVTM; CDR2 reads ANQGSEA. The CDR3 spans 14 residues. With 2 bases clipped from V and 6 bases from J, the junction kept 3 bases outside the gene matches. DNA of the CDR3: TGCAGCGTTGAAAGGGGACTAGCGGTCAATGAGCAGTTCTTC. Encoded protein: CSVERGLAVNEQFF.

V is TRBV19 and J is TRBJ2-1; D possibly corresponds to TRBD1 (5 bases). Germline CDR1 and CDR2: LNHDA and SQIVND (reference sequence). V was pared by 2 bases and J by 10 bases, with 9 bases between. This CDR3 comprises 12 residues. Written as DNA, the CDR3 is TGTGCCAGTAGTATATCGCAGGGAGAGCAGTTCTTC. Its protein product is CASSISQGEQFF.

The gene calls are TRBV27 and TRBJ2-7, with TRBD1 matching over 12 bases. The length of the CDR3 is 16 residues. CDR1 MNHEY and CDR2 SMNVEV come from the germline V gene (reference sequence). The ends lost 2 bases at V and 4 bases at J; junction bases unmatched: 6. The CDR3 coding sequence is TGTGCCAGCAGTTTAAGTGGGACAGGGGGCAGGTACGAGCAGTACTTC. This gives the protein CASSLSGTGGRYEQYF.

As to this clonotype: Sequence at one end of the junction differs from germline and may be a read error. The rearrangement links TRBV27 to TRBJ2-7, with 12 bases fitting TRBD2. Germline CDR1 MNHEY, CDR2 SMNVEV (reference sequence). The CDR3 runs 16 residues. The CDR3 DNA sequence: TGTGCCCGCAGCCCGGGACTAGCGGGTAGTTTCTACGAGCAGTACTTC. It translates to CARSPGLAGSFYEQYF.

Turning to this clonotype: The junction differs from germline at one of its ends, possibly a read error. The chain links TRBV2 to TRBJ1-5; tentatively, D is TRBD1 (5 bases). This CDR3 has 15 residues. Germline loops: CDR1 SNHLY, CDR2 FYNNEI. CDR3 nucleotides: TGTGCCTGCAGTGAAGTAAGGGGACGCAATCAGCCCCAGCATTTT. This translates into CACSEVRGRNQPQHF.

The chain links TRBV24-1 to TRBJ2-1; D gene unclear. Between the trimmed V and J ends, which lost 4 bases and 10 bases, there was a span of 16 bases. Germline CDR1 KGHDR, CDR2 SFDVKD. CDR3 size: 14 residues. Here the CDR3 reads CATSDPTALGEQFF. DNA for the CDR3: TGTGCCACCAGTGACCCGACCGCCCTGGGGGAGCAGTTCTTC.

This clonotype was counted between two and nine times. The gene calls are TRBV14 and TRBJ1-4; D might be TRBD1 (5 bases). Trimming left V 4 bases short and J 7 bases short, with 19 bases between. The V gene's germline CDR1 is SGHDN and CDR2 FVKESK. CDR3 length: 16 amino acids. CDR3 residues: CASSRLAGLPFEKLFF. As DNA, the CDR3 is TGTGCCAGCAGCCGCCTCGCGGGACTTCCTTTTGAAAAACTGTTTTTT.

V gene TRBV7-8 combines with J gene TRBJ2-3; D may be TRBD2 (5 bases). Germline CDR1 SGHVS, CDR2 FQNEAQ. This CDR3 contains 14 residues. V lost 4 bases and J lost 6, with 14 bases in between. The CDR3 reads CASSSGRTRDTQYF. CDR3 coding DNA: TGTGCCAGCAGCTCAGGCCGTACTAGGGATACGCAGTATTTT. The full variable domain, rest sourced from reference TRBV7-8 and TRBJ2-3, is GAGVSQSPRYKVAKRGQDVALRCDPISGHVSLFWYQQALGQGPEFLTYFQNEAQLDKSGLPSDRFFAERPEGSVSTLKIQRTQQEDSAVYLCASSSGRTRDTQYFGPGTRLTVL.

This chain connects TRBV20-1 to TRBJ1-4, with D hard to call. Trimming cost V 2 bases and J 2 bases, with 12 bases left between them. The CDR3 length is 15 residues. Germline V gene sequence: CDR1 DFQATT, CDR2 SNEGSKA (reference sequence). CDR3 DNA sequence: TGCAGTGCTAGATTTTCGAGCGCGACTAATGAAAAACTGTTTTTT. The encoded protein is CSARFSSATNEKLFF.

This clonotype was counted a few times. The chain combines TRBV3-1 with TRBJ1-1; D gene unclear. The germline V and J ends were trimmed by 3 bases and 5 bases, with 13 bases remaining between them. The CDR3 contains 14 residues. Germline V gene sequence: CDR1 LGHDT, CDR2 YNNKEL (reference sequence). The CDR3 protein is CASSHRRDRTEAFF. CDR3 bases: TGTGCCAGCAGCCACCGACGGGATCGGACTGAAGCTTTCTTT.

In its sample, this clonotype was seen once. The chain has TRBV6-2 or TRBV6-3 and TRBJ2-7; D call uncertain. Trimming cost V 8 bases and J 3 bases, with 14 bases left between them. Per the germline V gene, CDR1 is MNHEY and CDR2 is SVGEGT. The CDR3 runs to 13 residues. The CDR3 bases are TGTGCCAGCGGGCCCACCGGAGACTACGAGCAGTACTTC. Translated: CASGPTGDYEQYF.

At least ten counts were recorded for this clonotype. V and J are TRBV5-1 and TRBJ2-5, with D uncertain. The CDR3 loop spans 14 amino acids. Trimming took off 1 base at V and 5 bases at J, with 12 bases between the two ends. Germline CDR1 SGHRS, CDR2 YFSETQ. In DNA, the CDR3 is TGCGCCAGCAGCTTGAAGCAACGGCGGGAGACCCAGTACTTC. This sequence encodes CASSLKQRRETQYF.